The T cell receptor beta chain under discussion was sequenced for a study of blood T cell repertoires in COVID-19 (dated by TCRdb to between 2020 and 2021). Turning to the overall study: The collaborator samples originated in the United States, Italy and Spain and spanned the acute and convalescent phases of COVID-19. The material from the prospective study consisted of cDNA or gDNA derived from T cells, B-cell-depleted T cells, or PBMCs. The dataset comprised deeply sampled blood TCRbeta repertoires from subjects exposed to, actively infected with, or recovered from COVID-19. The repertoires were released in a freely available public database meant as a resource for research on the immune response to SARS-CoV-2. The samples were drawn from two sources: the first 160 participants of the ongoing ImmuneRACE study, and 950 to 1,500 subjects contributed by 6 global collaborators. Sample metadata almost always included a de-identified subject ID, COVID-19 status, age in years and sex. HLA class I and class II types, where available, came from metadata supplied by the sample provider rather than from assay-based typing.

About this clone itself: Its target antigen remains unknown. No base-level quality is on record; no much larger clone is a single base apart.

Unmatched junction bases come to 6, with V trimmed by 0 bases and J by 0 bases. Counted from cysteine to phenylalanine, this CDR3 has 17 amino acids. Only the CDR3 region is kept as DNA, spanning 51 bases read in frame from base 1. CDR1 and CDR2 are drawn from the germline V gene: SGDLS, YYNGEE. The full study reports these points: Clinical and demographic metadata were provided uncurated, with the amount varying by source and participant.

The immunoSEQ Assay, a bias-controlled multiplex PCR, was used to amplify TCRbeta CDR3 regions from genomic DNA. In the paper's pipeline: The number of nucleated cells in each sample was estimated from the amplification of reference gene primers within the assay. To quantify the absolute abundance of each unique TCRbeta CDR3 rearrangement, sequence reads were collapsed and filtered. For each sample, productive Simpson clonality was calculated as the square root of Simpson's diversity index across productive rearrangements. As stored in TCRdb, this immuneACCESS dataset retains in-frame rearrangements with V and J assigned. A fraction of the clones does not appear; measured against another copy, unresolved V genes explain less than half of the discrepancy, and the remainder lacks a known reason. D and trimming come from the DNA, and the V and J calls and clone size come from that table. The sample records about 130,000 clones, approximately 83% of which are singletons. The ten top clones hold approximately 20% of the sample.

Samples from volunteer blood donors who had recovered from COVID-19 were contributed by a second Seattle source. Whole blood was collected in K2EDTA tubes by collaborating institutions according to the institutions' own protocols. For TCRbeta analysis, collaborators shipped samples in one of three forms: frozen whole blood, isolated PBMCs, or DNA extracted from either of those sample types. The V and J genes are TRBV9 and TRBJ2-3, and TRBD2 matches 8 of the central bases. The sequencing sample was made of peripheral blood. This receptor was taken from a woman between 50 and 59 years old who had recovered from COVID-19. The bases read TGTGCCAGCAGCGTAGCGGGAGGGCAGGCGAGCACAGATACGCAGTATTTT. This yields the protein CASSVAGGQASTDTQYF. Extended through the reference TRBV9 and TRBJ2-3 proteins, this CDR3 yields the full variable domain: DSGVTQTPKHLITATGQRVTLRCSPRSGDLSVYWYQQSLDQGLQFLIQYYNGEERAKGNILERFSAQQFPDLHSELNLSSLELGDSALYFCASSVAGGQASTDTQYFGPGTRLTVL.